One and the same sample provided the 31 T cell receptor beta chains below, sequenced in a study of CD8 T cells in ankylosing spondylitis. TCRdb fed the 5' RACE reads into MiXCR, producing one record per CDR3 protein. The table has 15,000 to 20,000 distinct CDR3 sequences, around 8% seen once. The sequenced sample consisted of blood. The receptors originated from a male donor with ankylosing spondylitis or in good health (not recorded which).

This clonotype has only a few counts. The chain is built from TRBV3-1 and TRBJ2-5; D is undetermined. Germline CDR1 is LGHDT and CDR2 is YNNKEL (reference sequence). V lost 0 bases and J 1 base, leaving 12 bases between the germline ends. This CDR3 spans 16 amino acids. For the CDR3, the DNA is TGTGCCAGCAGCCAAGAATGGGCTCGACTCCAAGAGACCCAGTACTTC. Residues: CASSQEWARLQETQYF.

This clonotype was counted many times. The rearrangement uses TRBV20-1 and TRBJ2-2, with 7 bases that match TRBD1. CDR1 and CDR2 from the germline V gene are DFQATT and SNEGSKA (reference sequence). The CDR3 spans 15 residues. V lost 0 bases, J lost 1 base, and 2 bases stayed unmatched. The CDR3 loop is CSARDRDRNTGELFF. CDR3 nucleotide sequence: TGCAGTGCTAGAGATCGGGACAGGAACACCGGGGAGCTGTTTTTT.

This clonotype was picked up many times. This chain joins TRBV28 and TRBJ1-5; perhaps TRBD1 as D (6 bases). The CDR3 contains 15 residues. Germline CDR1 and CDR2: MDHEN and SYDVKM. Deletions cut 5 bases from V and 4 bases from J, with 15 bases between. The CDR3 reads CASSLRGARNQPQHF. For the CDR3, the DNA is TGTGCCAGCAGTCTAAGGGGGGCCCGAAATCAGCCCCAGCATTTT.

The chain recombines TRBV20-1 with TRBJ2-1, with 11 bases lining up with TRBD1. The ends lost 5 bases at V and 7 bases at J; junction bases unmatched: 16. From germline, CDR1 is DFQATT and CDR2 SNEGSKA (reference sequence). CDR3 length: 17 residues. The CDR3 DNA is TGCAGTGCTCCTGGAGAGGTGGGGACAGGGGGATTAAATGAGCAGTTCTTC. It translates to CSAPGEVGTGGLNEQFF.

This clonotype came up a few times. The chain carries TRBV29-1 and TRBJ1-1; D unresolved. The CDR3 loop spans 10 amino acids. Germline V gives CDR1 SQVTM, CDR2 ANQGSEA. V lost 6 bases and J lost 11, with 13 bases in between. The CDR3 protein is CSVTPILAFF. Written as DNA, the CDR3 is TGCAGCGTGACCCCCATTTTGGCTTTCTTT.

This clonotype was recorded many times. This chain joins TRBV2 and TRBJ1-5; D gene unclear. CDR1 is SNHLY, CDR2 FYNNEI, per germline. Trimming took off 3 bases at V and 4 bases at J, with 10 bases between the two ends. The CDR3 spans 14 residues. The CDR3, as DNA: TGTGCCAGCAGTGACAGCACGCCTAATCAGCCCCAGCATTTT. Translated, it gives CASSDSTPNQPQHF.

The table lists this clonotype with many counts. The CDR3 DNA follows: TGTGCCAGCGGACGGGGGGGCACCGGGGAGCTGTTTTTT. This translates into CASGRGGTGELFF. The V call is TRBV9, the J call TRBJ2-2; TRBD2 matches 8 bases. Germline-derived CDR1 and CDR2 are SGDLS and YYNGEE. The length of the CDR3 is 13 residues. Trimming removed 7 bases from V and 4 bases from J; junction bases left unmatched: 3.

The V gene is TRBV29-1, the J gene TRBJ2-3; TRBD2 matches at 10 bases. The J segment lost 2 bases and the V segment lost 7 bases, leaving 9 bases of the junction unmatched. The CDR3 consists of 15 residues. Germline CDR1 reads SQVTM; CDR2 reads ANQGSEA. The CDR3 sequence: CSAEGAGGITDTQYF. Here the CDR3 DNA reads TGCAGCGCTGAGGGAGCGGGAGGGATCACAGATACGCAGTATTTT.

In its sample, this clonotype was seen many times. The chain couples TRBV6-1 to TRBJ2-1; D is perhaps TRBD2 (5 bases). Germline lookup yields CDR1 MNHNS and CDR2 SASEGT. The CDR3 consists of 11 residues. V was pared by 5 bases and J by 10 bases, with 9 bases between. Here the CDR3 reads CASSRTPEQFF. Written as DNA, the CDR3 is TGTGCCAGCAGTCGGACTCCCGAGCAGTTCTTC.

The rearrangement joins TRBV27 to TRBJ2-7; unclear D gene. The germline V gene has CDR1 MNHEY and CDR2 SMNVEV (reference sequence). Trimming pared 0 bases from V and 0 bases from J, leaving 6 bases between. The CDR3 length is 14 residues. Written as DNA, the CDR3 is TGTGCCAGCAGTTTATCTGTAACCTCCTACGAGCAGTACTTC. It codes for CASSLSVTSYEQYF.

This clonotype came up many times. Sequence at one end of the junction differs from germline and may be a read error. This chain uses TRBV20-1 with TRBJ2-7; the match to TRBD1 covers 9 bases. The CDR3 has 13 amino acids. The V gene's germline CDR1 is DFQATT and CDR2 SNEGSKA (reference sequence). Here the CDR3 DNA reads TGCAGTGCAAGAGACAGGGGGATCCACGAGCAGTACTTC. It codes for CSARDRGIHEQYF.

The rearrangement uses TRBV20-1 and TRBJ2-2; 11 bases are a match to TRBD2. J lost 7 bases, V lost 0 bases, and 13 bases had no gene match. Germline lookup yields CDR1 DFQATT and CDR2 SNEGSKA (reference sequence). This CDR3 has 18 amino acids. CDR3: CSARDMTSGAPGIGELFF. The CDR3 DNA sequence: TGCAGTGCTAGAGATATGACTAGCGGGGCTCCCGGTATCGGGGAGCTGTTTTTT.

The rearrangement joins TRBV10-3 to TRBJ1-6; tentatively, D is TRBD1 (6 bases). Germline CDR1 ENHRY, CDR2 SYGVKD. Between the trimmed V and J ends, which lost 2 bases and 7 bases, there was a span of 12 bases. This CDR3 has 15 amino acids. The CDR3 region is CAISEVRQGNSPLHF. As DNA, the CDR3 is TGTGCCATCAGTGAGGTCCGGCAGGGGAATTCACCCCTCCACTTT.

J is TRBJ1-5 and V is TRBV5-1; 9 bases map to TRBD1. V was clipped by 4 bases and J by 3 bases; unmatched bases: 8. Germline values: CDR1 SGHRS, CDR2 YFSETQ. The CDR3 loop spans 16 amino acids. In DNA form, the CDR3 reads TGCGCCAGCAGCCCCACGACAGGGGGTACCAATCAGCCCCAGCATTTT. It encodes CASSPTTGGTNQPQHF.

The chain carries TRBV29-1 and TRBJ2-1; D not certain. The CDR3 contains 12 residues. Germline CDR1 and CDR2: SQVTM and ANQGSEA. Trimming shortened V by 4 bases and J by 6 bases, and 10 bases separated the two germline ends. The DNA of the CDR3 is TGCAGCGTTGCTCCAAAACGCAATGAGCAGTTCTTC. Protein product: CSVAPKRNEQFF.

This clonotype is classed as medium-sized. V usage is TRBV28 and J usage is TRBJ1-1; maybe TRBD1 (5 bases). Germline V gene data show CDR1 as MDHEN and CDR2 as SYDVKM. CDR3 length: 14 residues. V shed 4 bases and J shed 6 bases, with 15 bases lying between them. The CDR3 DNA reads TGTGCCAGCAGTTGGGGGTCGGAGGGCGCTGAAGCTTTCTTT. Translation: CASSWGSEGAEAFF.

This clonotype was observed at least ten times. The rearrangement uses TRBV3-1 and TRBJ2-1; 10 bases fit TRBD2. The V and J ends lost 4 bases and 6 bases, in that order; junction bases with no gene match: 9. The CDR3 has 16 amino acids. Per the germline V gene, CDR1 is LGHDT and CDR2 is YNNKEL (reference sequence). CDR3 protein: CASSPNIAGGINEQFF. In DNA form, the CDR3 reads TGTGCCAGCAGCCCAAATATAGCGGGAGGAATCAATGAGCAGTTCTTC.

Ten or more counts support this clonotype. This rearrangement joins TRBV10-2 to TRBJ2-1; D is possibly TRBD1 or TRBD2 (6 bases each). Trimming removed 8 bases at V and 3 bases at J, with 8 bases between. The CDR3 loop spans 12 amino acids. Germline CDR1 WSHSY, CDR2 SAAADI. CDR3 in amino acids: CASEGGYNEQFF. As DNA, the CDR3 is TGCGCCAGCGAGGGGGGCTACAATGAGCAGTTCTTC.

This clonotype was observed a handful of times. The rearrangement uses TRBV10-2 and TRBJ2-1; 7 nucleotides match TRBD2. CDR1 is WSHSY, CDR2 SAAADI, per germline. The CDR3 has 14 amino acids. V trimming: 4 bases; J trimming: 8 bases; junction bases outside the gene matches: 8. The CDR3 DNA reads TGCGCCAGCAGTGGAGCTTCTAGCGGCTATGAGCAGTTCTTC. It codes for CASSGASSGYEQFF.

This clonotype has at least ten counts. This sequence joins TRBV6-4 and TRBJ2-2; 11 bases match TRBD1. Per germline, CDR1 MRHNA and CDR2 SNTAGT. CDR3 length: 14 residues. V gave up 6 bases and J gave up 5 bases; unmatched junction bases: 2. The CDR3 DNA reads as TGTGCCAGCAGCGGGACAGGGGGAACCGGGGAGCTGTTTTTT. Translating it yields CASSGTGGTGELFF.

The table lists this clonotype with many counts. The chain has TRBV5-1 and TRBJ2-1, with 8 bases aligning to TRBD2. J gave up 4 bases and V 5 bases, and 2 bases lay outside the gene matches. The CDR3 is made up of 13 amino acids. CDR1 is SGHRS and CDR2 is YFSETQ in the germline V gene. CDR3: CASRSSGYNEQFF. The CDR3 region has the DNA TGCGCCAGCAGATCTAGCGGGTACAATGAGCAGTTCTTC. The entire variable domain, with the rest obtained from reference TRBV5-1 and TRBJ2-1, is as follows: KAGVTQTPRYLIKTRGQQVTLSCSPISGHRSVSWYQQTPGQGLQFLFEYFSETQRNKGNFPGRFSGRQFSNSRSEMNVSTLELGDSALYLCASRSSGYNEQFFGPGTRLTVL.

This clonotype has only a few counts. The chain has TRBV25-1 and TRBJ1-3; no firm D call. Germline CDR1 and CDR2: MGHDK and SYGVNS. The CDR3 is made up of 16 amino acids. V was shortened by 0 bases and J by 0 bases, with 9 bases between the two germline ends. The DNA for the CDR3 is TGTGCCAGCAGTGAATATGGTGGTCGCTCTGGAAACACCATATATTTT. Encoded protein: CASSEYGGRSGNTIYF.

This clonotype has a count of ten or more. CDR3 sequence: CASSSGGGYEQYF. The CDR3 DNA sequence: TGTGCCAGCAGTTCAGGGGGGGGGTACGAGCAGTACTTC. The rearrangement uses TRBV27 and TRBJ2-7, with D tentatively TRBD1 or TRBD2 (7 bases each). There are 13 residues in the CDR3. Germline V gene sequence: CDR1 MNHEY, CDR2 SMNVEV (reference sequence). V was pared by 4 bases and J by 4 bases, with 11 bases between.

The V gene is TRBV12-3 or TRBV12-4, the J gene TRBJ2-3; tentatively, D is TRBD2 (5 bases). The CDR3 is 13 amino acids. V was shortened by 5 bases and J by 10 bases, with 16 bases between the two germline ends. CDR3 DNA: TGTGCCAGCAGTCCATTGACCGCGGGCGCGCAGTATTTT. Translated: CASSPLTAGAQYF.

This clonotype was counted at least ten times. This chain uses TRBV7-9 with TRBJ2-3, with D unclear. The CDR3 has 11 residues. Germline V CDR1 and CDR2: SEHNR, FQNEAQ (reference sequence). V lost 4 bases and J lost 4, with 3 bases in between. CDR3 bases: TGTGCCAGCAGCTCCTCAGATACGCAGTATTTT. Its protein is CASSSSDTQYF.

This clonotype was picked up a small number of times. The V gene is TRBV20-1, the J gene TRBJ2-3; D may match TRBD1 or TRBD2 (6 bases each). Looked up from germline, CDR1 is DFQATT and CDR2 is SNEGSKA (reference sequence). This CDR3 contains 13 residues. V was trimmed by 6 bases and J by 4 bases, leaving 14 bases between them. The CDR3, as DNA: TGCAGTGCCCCGTTGGGGGGCGCAGATACGCAGTATTTT. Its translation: CSAPLGGADTQYF.

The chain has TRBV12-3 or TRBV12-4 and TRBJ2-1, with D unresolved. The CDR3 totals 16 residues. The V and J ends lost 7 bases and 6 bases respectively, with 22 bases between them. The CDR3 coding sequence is TGTGCCAGCATCCTCGAAGTAGGAGAGGTCTTCAATGAGCAGTTCTTC. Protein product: CASILEVGEVFNEQFF.

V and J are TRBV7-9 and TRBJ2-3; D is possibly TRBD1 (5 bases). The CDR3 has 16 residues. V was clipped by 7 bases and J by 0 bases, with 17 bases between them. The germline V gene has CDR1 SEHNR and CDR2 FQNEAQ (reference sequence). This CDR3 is CASTLWGITSTDTQYF. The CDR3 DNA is TGTGCCAGCACCCTCTGGGGCATAACTAGCACAGATACGCAGTATTTT.

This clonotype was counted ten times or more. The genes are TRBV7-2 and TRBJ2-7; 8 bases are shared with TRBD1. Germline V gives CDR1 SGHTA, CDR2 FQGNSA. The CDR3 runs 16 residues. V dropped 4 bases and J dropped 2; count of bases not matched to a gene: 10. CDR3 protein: CASSSGGTGNPYEQYF. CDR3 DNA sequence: TGTGCCAGCAGCTCAGGAGGGACAGGCAACCCCTACGAGCAGTACTTC.

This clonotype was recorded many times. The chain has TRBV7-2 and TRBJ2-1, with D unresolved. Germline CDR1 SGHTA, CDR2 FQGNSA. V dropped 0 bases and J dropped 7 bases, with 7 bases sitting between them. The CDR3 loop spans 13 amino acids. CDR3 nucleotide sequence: TGTGCCAGCAGCTTAGCCTCCGGTAATGAGCAGTTCTTC. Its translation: CASSLASGNEQFF.

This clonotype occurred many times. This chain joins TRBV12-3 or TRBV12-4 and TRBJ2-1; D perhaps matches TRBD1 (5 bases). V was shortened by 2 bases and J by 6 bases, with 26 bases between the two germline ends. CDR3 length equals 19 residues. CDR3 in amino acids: CASSLLGYSRIGVGNEQFF. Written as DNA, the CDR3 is TGTGCCAGCAGTTTACTGGGGTACAGTAGGATAGGGGTCGGCAATGAGCAGTTCTTC.